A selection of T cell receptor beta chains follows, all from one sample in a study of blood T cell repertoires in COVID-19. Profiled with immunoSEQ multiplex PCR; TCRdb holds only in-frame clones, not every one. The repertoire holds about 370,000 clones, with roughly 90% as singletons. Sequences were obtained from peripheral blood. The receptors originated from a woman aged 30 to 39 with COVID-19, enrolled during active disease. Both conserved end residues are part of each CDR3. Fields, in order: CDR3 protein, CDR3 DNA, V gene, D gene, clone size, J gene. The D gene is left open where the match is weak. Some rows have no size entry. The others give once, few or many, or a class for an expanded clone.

cdr3_aa: CASSEDASSYNEQFF; cdr3_nt: TGTGCCAGCAGTGAAGACGCTAGCTCCTACAATGAGCAGTTCTTC; v_call: TRBV6-4; d_call: .; clone_size: few; j_call: TRBJ2-1
cdr3_aa: CASSYSLTGGTEKLFF; cdr3_nt: TGTGCCAGCAGTTACTCGCTCACAGGGGGGACCGAAAAACTGTTTTTT; v_call: TRBV6-5; d_call: TRBD1; clone_size: .; j_call: TRBJ1-4
cdr3_aa: CASTGLEDTQYF; cdr3_nt: TGTGCCAGCACAGGGCTTGAAGATACGCAGTATTTT; v_call: TRBV6-5; d_call: .; clone_size: .; j_call: TRBJ2-3
cdr3_aa: CASSVTSGGDTQYF; cdr3_nt: TGTGCCAGCAGCGTCACTAGCGGAGGAGATACGCAGTATTTT; v_call: TRBV9; d_call: TRBD2; clone_size: once; j_call: TRBJ2-3
cdr3_aa: CASSPGWNFEAFF; cdr3_nt: TGTGCCAGCAGCCCAGGGTGGAACTTTGAAGCTTTCTTT; v_call: TRBV9; d_call: .; clone_size: .; j_call: TRBJ1-1
cdr3_aa: CASSQRDREPYNEQFF; cdr3_nt: TGTGCCAGCAGCCAAAGAGACAGGGAGCCCTACAATGAGCAGTTCTTC; v_call: TRBV3-1/TRBV3-2; d_call: TRBD1; clone_size: .; j_call: TRBJ2-1
cdr3_aa: CSVEDRRQGVKDTQYF; cdr3_nt: TGCAGCGTTGAAGATCGTAGACAGGGCGTTAAAGATACGCAGTATTTT; v_call: TRBV29-1; d_call: TRBD1; clone_size: .; j_call: TRBJ2-3
cdr3_aa: CASSPLSGGAGDTQYF; cdr3_nt: TGTGCCAGCAGCCCCCTCAGCGGGGGGGCCGGGGATACGCAGTATTTT; v_call: TRBV7-8; d_call: TRBD2; clone_size: .; j_call: TRBJ2-3
cdr3_aa: CASSFPRETQYF; cdr3_nt: TGTGCCAGCAGTTTTCCTCGGGAGACCCAGTACTTC; v_call: TRBV6-2/TRBV6-3; d_call: .; clone_size: .; j_call: TRBJ2-5
cdr3_aa: CASSQGQGYANEKLFF; cdr3_nt: TGTGCCAGCAGCCAAGGACAGGGGTACGCTAATGAAAAACTGTTTTTT; v_call: TRBV5-5; d_call: TRBD1; clone_size: once; j_call: TRBJ1-4
cdr3_aa: CASSSYGQGTSSGANVLTF; cdr3_nt: TGTGCCAGCAGCTCATACGGACAGGGGACTTCCTCTGGGGCCAACGTCCTGACTTTC; v_call: TRBV7-9; d_call: TRBD1; clone_size: .; j_call: TRBJ2-6
cdr3_aa: CASSSGQNYYGYTF; cdr3_nt: TGTGCCAGCAGCTCGGGACAGAACTACTATGGCTACACCTTC; v_call: TRBV7-2; d_call: TRBD1; clone_size: .; j_call: TRBJ1-2
cdr3_aa: CASSGFGGSTDTQYF; cdr3_nt: TGTGCCAGTTCTGGATTCGGCGGTAGCACAGATACGCAGTATTTT; v_call: TRBV19; d_call: .; clone_size: once; j_call: TRBJ2-3
cdr3_aa: CASSRGPQETQYF; cdr3_nt: TGTGCCAGCAGTAGGGGGCCCCAAGAGACCCAGTACTTC; v_call: TRBV7-2; d_call: TRBD1; clone_size: .; j_call: TRBJ2-5
cdr3_aa: CASSLEAGRWFNSPLHF; cdr3_nt: TGTGCCAGCAGCTTAGAGGCGGGTCGGTGGTTTAATTCACCCCTCCACTTT; v_call: TRBV11-2; d_call: .; clone_size: .; j_call: TRBJ1-6
cdr3_aa: CASGAGTSNTGELFF; cdr3_nt: TGTGCTAGCGGCGCCGGGACTTCGAACACCGGGGAGCTGTTTTTT; v_call: TRBV7-7; d_call: .; clone_size: .; j_call: TRBJ2-2
cdr3_aa: CASSLRPDTEAFF; cdr3_nt: TGTGCCAGCAGCTTGAGGCCCGACACTGAAGCTTTCTTT; v_call: TRBV7-9; d_call: .; clone_size: .; j_call: TRBJ1-1
cdr3_aa: CASSQAGSGTDTQYF; cdr3_nt: TGTGCCAGCAGCCAAGCAGGTTCGGGCACAGATACGCAGTATTTT; v_call: TRBV7-9; d_call: .; clone_size: .; j_call: TRBJ2-3
cdr3_aa: CASSGGLYPDIQYF; cdr3_nt: TGCGCCAGCAGCGGCGGACTGTATCCGGACATTCAGTACTTC; v_call: TRBV5-1; d_call: .; clone_size: .; j_call: TRBJ2-4
cdr3_aa: CASSLERAPNTEAFF; cdr3_nt: TGTGCCAGCAGCTTAGAGAGGGCCCCGAACACTGAAGCTTTCTTT; v_call: TRBV11-2; d_call: .; clone_size: .; j_call: TRBJ1-1
cdr3_aa: CSASPRADTQYF; cdr3_nt: TGCAGTGCTAGTCCCAGGGCAGATACGCAGTATTTT; v_call: TRBV20-1; d_call: .; clone_size: .; j_call: TRBJ2-3
cdr3_aa: CASSAAGGDRANTIYF; cdr3_nt: TGTGCCAGCAGCGCCGCTGGGGGGGACAGGGCCAACACCATATATTTT; v_call: TRBV9; d_call: TRBD1; clone_size: once; j_call: TRBJ1-3
cdr3_aa: CATGSDGYSNQPQHF; cdr3_nt: TGTGCCACCGGAAGCGACGGATATAGCAATCAGCCCCAGCATTTT; v_call: TRBV24-1; d_call: .; clone_size: once; j_call: TRBJ1-5
cdr3_aa: CASSERGHMSSYNEQFF; cdr3_nt: TGCGCCAGCAGTGAGCGGGGACACATGAGCTCCTACAATGAGCAGTTCTTC; v_call: TRBV10-2; d_call: .; clone_size: .; j_call: TRBJ2-1